These T cell receptor beta chains were read from a single sample in a study of T-cell memory formation after mild COVID-19. Each CDR3 protein is one row after TCRdb ran MiXCR on the 5' RACE reads. The profile shows roughly 150,000 distinct CDR3 sequences, 10% to 15% of them singletons. Sequencing input: PBMCs or a T cell subset sorted from them (not recorded which). The receptors come from a man between 18 and 29 years old who had mild COVID-19 (a few samples of this study predate the infection). Cell type and time point are not known. The CDR3 runs from the conserved cysteine through the conserved F or W. The order of the fields is clone size, D gene, J gene, V gene, CDR3 DNA, CDR3 protein. A D gene is named only where the DNA matches it firmly. Not all rows give a size; the values are once, few, many and, for expanded clones, a class.

abundance: NA
d_gene: NA
j_gene: TRBJ1-5
v_gene: TRBV23-1
CDR3nt: TGCGCCAGCAGTCTCATAGGCGGGGGAGAATATAGCAATCAGCCCCAGCATTTT
CDR3aa: CASSLIGGGEYSNQPQHF

abundance: few
d_gene: NA
j_gene: TRBJ2-7
v_gene: TRBV4-1
CDR3nt: TGCGCCAGCAGCCAGCCCTTCGTAGGCGAGCAGTACTTC
CDR3aa: CASSQPFVGEQYF

abundance: few
d_gene: NA
j_gene: TRBJ2-3
v_gene: TRBV12-3/TRBV12-4
CDR3nt: TGTGCCAGCAGTTTCACCCGGGAAGATACGCAGTATTTT
CDR3aa: CASSFTREDTQYF

abundance: few
d_gene: NA
j_gene: TRBJ2-3
v_gene: TRBV7-2
CDR3nt: TGTGCCAGCAGCTCTCCACCCGGGTCCTACGGCACAGATACGCAGTATTTT
CDR3aa: CASSSPPGSYGTDTQYF

abundance: NA
d_gene: TRBD1
j_gene: TRBJ2-7
v_gene: TRBV12-3/TRBV12-4
CDR3nt: TGTGCCAGCAGTTTAGGTGGGACAGGGGTTTACGAGCAGTACTTC
CDR3aa: CASSLGGTGVYEQYF

abundance: NA
d_gene: NA
j_gene: TRBJ2-5
v_gene: TRBV20-1
CDR3nt: TGCAGTGCTATTCTGGGGGTGGAGACCCAGTACTTC
CDR3aa: CSAILGVETQYF

abundance: many
d_gene: TRBD2
j_gene: TRBJ2-1
v_gene: TRBV5-5
CDR3nt: TGTGCCAGCAGCTTGGGTCTCGCGGGGGAATACGAGCAGTTCTTC
CDR3aa: CASSLGLAGEYEQFF

abundance: few
d_gene: NA
j_gene: TRBJ2-1
v_gene: TRBV3-1
CDR3nt: TGTGCCAGCAGCCCCGGCCGGGTAAGGCACCGTGAGCAGTTCTTC
CDR3aa: CASSPGRVRHREQFF

abundance: many
d_gene: NA
j_gene: TRBJ1-1
v_gene: TRBV7-2
CDR3nt: TGTGCCAGCAGCTTGGGGGGAGGGAAGAACACTGAAGCTTTCTTT
CDR3aa: CASSLGGGKNTEAFF

abundance: few
d_gene: TRBD1
j_gene: TRBJ2-1
v_gene: TRBV7-9
CDR3nt: TGTGCCAGCAGCTTGACCCCGCAGACAGGGGGCCATGAGCAGTTCTTC
CDR3aa: CASSLTPQTGGHEQFF

abundance: many
d_gene: TRBD1
j_gene: TRBJ2-3
v_gene: TRBV20-1
CDR3nt: TGCAGTGCTAACTCGATGACAGGGGGCACAGATACGCAGTATTTT
CDR3aa: CSANSMTGGTDTQYF

abundance: NA
d_gene: NA
j_gene: TRBJ1-1
v_gene: TRBV7-2
CDR3nt: TGTGCCAGCAGCTTAGTTTTACGGAACACTGAAGCTTTCTTT
CDR3aa: CASSLVLRNTEAFF

abundance: few
d_gene: NA
j_gene: TRBJ1-6
v_gene: TRBV20-1
CDR3nt: TGCAGTGCTAGGCGGGACACGGGAGGTTCACCCCTCCACTTT
CDR3aa: CSARRDTGGSPLHF

abundance: NA
d_gene: NA
j_gene: TRBJ2-2
v_gene: TRBV12-3/TRBV12-4
CDR3nt: TGTGCCAGCAGTCAGATCCCGGGCATCACCGGGGAGCTGTTTTTT
CDR3aa: CASSQIPGITGELFF

abundance: few
d_gene: NA
j_gene: TRBJ2-1
v_gene: TRBV20-1
CDR3nt: TGCAGTGCTCGCGGGCTCCGGGACGACCCGGGGAATGAGCAGTTCTTC
CDR3aa: CSARGLRDDPGNEQFF

abundance: few
d_gene: NA
j_gene: TRBJ1-5
v_gene: TRBV7-9
CDR3nt: TGTGCCAGCAGCCTAGCAGAGGGGCGGGAAATTAGGCATTTT
CDR3aa: CASSLAEGREIRHF

abundance: few
d_gene: TRBD1
j_gene: TRBJ1-1
v_gene: TRBV5-1
CDR3nt: TGCGCCAGCAGCGACAGGGGAAGCACTGAAGCTTTCTTT
CDR3aa: CASSDRGSTEAFF

abundance: NA
d_gene: NA
j_gene: TRBJ1-2
v_gene: TRBV20-1
CDR3nt: TGCAGTGCTACCAGGGCGGGGAGGAACTATGGCTACACCTTC
CDR3aa: CSATRAGRNYGYTF

abundance: NA
d_gene: NA
j_gene: TRBJ1-1
v_gene: TRBV4-3
CDR3nt: TGCGCCAGCAGCCAAGGGTATCGAGGGGACACTGAAGCTTTCTTT
CDR3aa: CASSQGYRGDTEAFF

abundance: NA
d_gene: TRBD2
j_gene: TRBJ2-2
v_gene: TRBV4-3
CDR3nt: TGCGCCAGCAGCCAACCGGGACTAGCGGGGTATGTCGGCGGGGAGCTGTTTTTT
CDR3aa: CASSQPGLAGYVGGELFF

abundance: few
d_gene: NA
j_gene: TRBJ2-1
v_gene: TRBV9
CDR3nt: TGTGCCAGCAGCGTAGGGGACGGGTCCTACAATGAGCAGTTCTTC
CDR3aa: CASSVGDGSYNEQFF

abundance: NA
d_gene: NA
j_gene: TRBJ1-1
v_gene: TRBV6-5
CDR3nt: TGTGCCAGCAGTTATTCCCTGGGCCGGGGGAACACTGAAGCTTTCTTT
CDR3aa: CASSYSLGRGNTEAFF

abundance: NA
d_gene: NA
j_gene: TRBJ1-2
v_gene: TRBV6-6
CDR3nt: TGTGCCAGCAGTTACGAATCGCTCGGGGGCTACACCTTC
CDR3aa: CASSYESLGGYTF

abundance: few
d_gene: TRBD2
j_gene: TRBJ2-5
v_gene: TRBV5-1
CDR3nt: TGCGCCAGCAGCTTGGACCTAGCGGGGGGGCCGGAGACCCAGTACTTC
CDR3aa: CASSLDLAGGPETQYF

abundance: few
d_gene: NA
j_gene: TRBJ2-3
v_gene: TRBV7-8
CDR3nt: TGTGCCAGCAGCCCTAGGAGGGGAAATACGCAGTATTTT
CDR3aa: CASSPRRGNTQYF

abundance: many
d_gene: NA
j_gene: TRBJ1-3
v_gene: TRBV12-3/TRBV12-4
CDR3nt: TGTGCCAGCAGCTGGAGCTCTGGTGGGGCCACCATATATTTT
CDR3aa: CASSWSSGGATIYF

abundance: few
d_gene: NA
j_gene: TRBJ1-5
v_gene: TRBV3-1
CDR3nt: TGTGCCAGCAGCCAAGATCGAAGCCAGCCCCAGCATTTT
CDR3aa: CASSQDRSQPQHF

abundance: NA
d_gene: NA
j_gene: TRBJ1-5
v_gene: TRBV5-1
CDR3nt: TGCGCCAGCAGCTTGGTTGGGTTCGGAGGGAATCAGCCCCAGCATTTT
CDR3aa: CASSLVGFGGNQPQHF

abundance: few
d_gene: NA
j_gene: TRBJ1-2
v_gene: TRBV7-9
CDR3nt: TGTGCCAGCAGTTCATCACGGGGCAGGGGCCATAACTATGGCTACACCTTC
CDR3aa: CASSSSRGRGHNYGYTF

abundance: NA
d_gene: NA
j_gene: TRBJ1-2
v_gene: TRBV6-2/TRBV6-3
CDR3nt: TGTGCCAGCAGTCTGAGGTCCTATGGCTACACCTTC
CDR3aa: CASSLRSYGYTF

abundance: few
d_gene: NA
j_gene: TRBJ1-1
v_gene: TRBV10-3
CDR3nt: TGTGCCATCAGTGTAAGAGGGAACACTGAAGCTTTCTTT
CDR3aa: CAISVRGNTEAFF

abundance: NA
d_gene: NA
j_gene: TRBJ1-1
v_gene: TRBV12-3/TRBV12-4
CDR3nt: TGTGCCAGCAGGCCGAGGTCCTCGAACGGCGCTGAAGCTTTCTTT
CDR3aa: CASRPRSSNGAEAFF

abundance: NA
d_gene: TRBD1
j_gene: TRBJ1-5
v_gene: TRBV20-1
CDR3nt: TGCAGTGCAAACCGGGACAGGGTAGGAGTAGATCAGCCCCAGCATTTT
CDR3aa: CSANRDRVGVDQPQHF

abundance: NA
d_gene: NA
j_gene: TRBJ1-3
v_gene: TRBV30
CDR3nt: TGTGCCTGGGGGGACTACAACTCTGGAAACACCATATATTTT
CDR3aa: CAWGDYNSGNTIYF

abundance: few
d_gene: NA
j_gene: TRBJ2-1
v_gene: TRBV7-8
CDR3nt: TGTGCCAGCAGCAGGTCAGGGGCGGGGTACAATGAGCAGTTCTTC
CDR3aa: CASSRSGAGYNEQFF

abundance: few
d_gene: TRBD1
j_gene: TRBJ2-2
v_gene: TRBV29-1
CDR3nt: TGCAGCGTGGTGACAGGGAACGCGAACACCGGGGAGCTGTTTTTT
CDR3aa: CSVVTGNANTGELFF

abundance: NA
d_gene: NA
j_gene: TRBJ1-4
v_gene: TRBV7-9
CDR3nt: TGTGCCAGCAGCTTACACGCCCGAGTGGGGCCGAAACTGTTTTTT
CDR3aa: CASSLHARVGPKLFF

abundance: few
d_gene: TRBD1
j_gene: TRBJ1-1
v_gene: TRBV5-1
CDR3nt: TGCGCCAGCAGCCCGGGGACAGGTTCGAACACTGAAGCTTTCTTT
CDR3aa: CASSPGTGSNTEAFF

abundance: NA
d_gene: NA
j_gene: TRBJ1-6
v_gene: TRBV6-6
CDR3nt: TGTGCCAGCAGACACTATAATTCACCCCTCCACTTT
CDR3aa: CASRHYNSPLHF

abundance: NA
d_gene: TRBD1
j_gene: TRBJ1-2
v_gene: TRBV4-1
CDR3nt: TGCGCCAGCAGCCAAGGACAGGGCGATCCCTATGGCTACACCTTC
CDR3aa: CASSQGQGDPYGYTF

abundance: NA
d_gene: NA
j_gene: TRBJ2-1
v_gene: TRBV19
CDR3nt: TGTGCCAGCCGAAGGGGGGGCCTTTACTACAATGAGCAGTTCTTC
CDR3aa: CASRRGGLYYNEQFF

abundance: NA
d_gene: NA
j_gene: TRBJ2-6
v_gene: TRBV9
CDR3nt: TGTGCCAGCAGCGTCCGGGACTCTGGGGCCAACGTCCTGACTTTC
CDR3aa: CASSVRDSGANVLTF

abundance: NA
d_gene: NA
j_gene: TRBJ1-2
v_gene: TRBV10-3
CDR3nt: TGTGCCATCAGTGAGTCGATAGAGGATGGCTACACCTTC
CDR3aa: CAISESIEDGYTF

abundance: few
d_gene: TRBD1
j_gene: TRBJ1-1
v_gene: TRBV20-1
CDR3nt: TGCAGTGCTAGAGATAGGCAGGGGGTTGGGTTCAACACTGAAGCTTTCTTT
CDR3aa: CSARDRQGVGFNTEAFF

abundance: few
d_gene: TRBD1
j_gene: TRBJ1-4
v_gene: TRBV7-9
CDR3nt: TGTGCCAGCAGCTTACAGGGGGCTGGAGATGAAAAACTGTTTTTT
CDR3aa: CASSLQGAGDEKLFF

abundance: NA
d_gene: NA
j_gene: TRBJ2-5
v_gene: TRBV5-1
CDR3nt: TGCGCCAGCAGCTTGGGAGAGGCCCAAGAGACCCAGTACTTC
CDR3aa: CASSLGEAQETQYF

abundance: few
d_gene: NA
j_gene: TRBJ1-6
v_gene: TRBV7-3
CDR3nt: TGTGCCAGCAGCCTAAGGGACAATTCACCCCTCCACTTT
CDR3aa: CASSLRDNSPLHF

abundance: few
d_gene: NA
j_gene: TRBJ2-2
v_gene: TRBV7-9
CDR3nt: TGTGCCAGCACCCGGTGGGGGTCGAACACCGGGGAGCTGTTTTTT
CDR3aa: CASTRWGSNTGELFF

abundance: NA
d_gene: NA
j_gene: TRBJ2-3
v_gene: TRBV19
CDR3nt: TGTGCCAGTAGTATAAGGACTGGCACAGATACGCAGTATTTT
CDR3aa: CASSIRTGTDTQYF

abundance: few
d_gene: TRBD1
j_gene: TRBJ1-5
v_gene: TRBV15
CDR3nt: TGTGCCACCAGCAGACAGGACAGGAGTAATCAGCCCCAGCATTTT
CDR3aa: CATSRQDRSNQPQHF